This T cell receptor beta chain was recorded in a study of blood T cell repertoires in COVID-19. Study as a whole: From T cells, B-cell-depleted T cells, or PBMCs came the material, which was cDNA or gDNA.

The germline gives CDR1 SGHVS, CDR2 FQNEAQ. This CDR3 comprises 14 residues. The V and J ends lost 0 bases and 7 bases, in that order; junction bases with no gene match: 5. During active infection, Seattle patients enrolled and were then monitored through disease. This clone appeared once. Per the study methods: The assay estimated nucleated cells by amplifying reference gene primers. Some clones are missing from TCRdb's copy, which holds only in-frame ones; the method was immunoSEQ multiplex PCR. V, J and clone size are those of that table, while D and trimming were read from the DNA. Of some 160,000 clones listed, roughly 93% were seen once; the top ten hold roughly 5%.

The chain employs TRBV7-8 and TRBJ2-7; 8 nucleotides line up with TRBD1. The sample consisted of peripheral blood. This TCR was recovered from a man between 18 and 35 years old with COVID-19, enrolled during active disease. The CDR3 DNA is TGTGCCAGCAGCTTAGCGCAGGGGGCGGGAGAGCAGTACTTC. This codes for CASSLAQGAGEQYF.